The next 30 T cell receptor beta chains were all read from a single sample in a study of T cell responses to AZD1222 COVID-19 vaccine. Profiled with immunoSEQ multiplex PCR; TCRdb holds only in-frame clones, not every one. Of 180,000 or so clones in the sample, around nine tenths were seen once. The sample consisted of peripheral blood, taken on day 0 of AZD1222 vaccination. The receptors originated from an adult in good health.

The V gene is TRBV5-6, the J gene TRBJ1-2, with D hard to call. From germline, CDR1 is SGHDT and CDR2 YYEEEE. Trimming stripped 0 bases from V and 2 bases from J, with 5 bases between. This CDR3 has 13 amino acids. The chain's CDR3 is CASSLARNYGYTF. DNA of the CDR3: TGTGCCAGCAGCTTGGCCAGGAACTATGGCTACACCTTC. Drawing the rest from reference TRBV5-6 and TRBJ1-2, the complete variable domain is DAGVTQSPTHLIKTRGQQVTLRCSPKSGHDTVSWYQQALGQGPQFIFQYYEEEERQRGNFPDRFSGHQFPNYSSELNVNALLLGDSALYLCASSLARNYGYTFGSGTRLTVV.

The rearrangement links TRBV7-2 to TRBJ2-7, with 10 bases matching TRBD2. Per the germline V gene, CDR1 is SGHTA and CDR2 is FQGNSA. J gave up 0 bases and V 0 bases, and 5 bases lay outside the gene matches. The length of the CDR3 is 17 residues. The CDR3 reads CASSLALSGGASYEQYF. Written as DNA, the CDR3 is TGTGCCAGCAGCTTAGCGCTAAGCGGGGGGGCCTCCTACGAGCAGTACTTC.

The chain couples TRBV3-1 (or the pseudogene TRBV3-2) to TRBJ2-7; 8 bases are a match to TRBD2. CDR3 length: 16 residues. Germline loops: CDR1 LGHDT, CDR2 YNNKEL (reference sequence). The V and J ends lost 1 base and 4 bases, in that order; junction bases with no gene match: 9. CDR3 amino acids: CASSQVPAGASYEQYF. The DNA for the CDR3 is TGTGCCAGCAGCCAAGTCCCAGCGGGGGCTTCATACGAGCAGTACTTC.

This sequence joins TRBV27 and TRBJ2-6; weak D call: TRBD2 (5 bases). V lost 5 bases and J lost 4, with 18 bases in between. CDR1 is MNHEY, CDR2 SMNVEV, per germline (reference sequence). This CDR3 has 17 residues. The CDR3 DNA reads as TGTGCCAGCAGTCTCAGACCTGGGGAGTGGGGGGCCAACGTCCTGACTTTC. Translated: CASSLRPGEWGANVLTF. The whole variable domain, filled in from reference TRBV27 and TRBJ2-6, reads EAQVTQNPRYLITVTGKKLTVTCSQNMNHEYMSWYRQDPGLGLRQIYYSMNVEVTDKGDVPEGYKVSRKEKRNFPLILESPSPNQTSLYFCASSLRPGEWGANVLTFGAGSRLTVL.

A single count supports this clone. CDR3 bases: TGTGCGGCGAGGGGCTTCCGGAACACTGAAGCTTTCTTT. As protein: CAARGFRNTEAFF. V gene TRBV19 combines with J gene TRBJ1-1, with TRBD1 as a possible D gene (5 bases). The CDR3 totals 13 residues. CDR1 is LNHDA and CDR2 is SQIVND in the germline V gene (reference sequence).

The gene calls are TRBV6-5 and TRBJ2-5, with 8 bases lining up with TRBD2. The V gene end was trimmed by 6 bases and the J gene end by 2 bases; junction bases not matched to a gene: 2. Germline CDR1 and CDR2: MNHEY and SVGAGI. The CDR3 totals 13 residues. The CDR3 DNA follows: TGTGCCAGCAGATCTAGCGGGCAAGAGACCCAGTACTTC. Amino acid sequence: CASRSSGQETQYF.

The rearrangement links TRBV29-1 to TRBJ2-5; the D call may be TRBD1 or TRBD2 (5 bases each). CDR3 length equals 15 residues. Germline CDR1 is SQVTM and CDR2 is ANQGSEA. Trimming removed 6 bases from V and 3 bases from J, with 20 bases in between. The CDR3, as DNA: TGCAGCGTCGGAATGAGAGGGGATGTGGAAGAGACCCAGTACTTC. This codes for CSVGMRGDVEETQYF.

Turning to this clone: One junction end disagrees with the germline gene, perhaps due to a read error. The chain has TRBV29-1 and TRBJ1-1; 12 nucleotides line up with TRBD1. The CDR3 loop spans 13 amino acids. Germline V CDR1 and CDR2: SQVTM, ANQGSEA. The CDR3 DNA reads as TGCAGCGTTGAAGATCGAAGGGGGACAGGGGGCAGCTTT. It translates to CSVEDRRGTGGSF.

The V and J genes are TRBV27 and TRBJ2-7, with D unclear. The germline V and J ends were trimmed by 5 bases and 7 bases, with 18 bases remaining between them. CDR3 size: 14 residues. CDR1 MNHEY and CDR2 SMNVEV come from the germline V gene (reference sequence). As DNA, the CDR3 is TGTGCCAGCAGTCCTAGGGTCCTCCTGGGGGAGCAGTACTTC. It codes for CASSPRVLLGEQYF.

The J gene is TRBJ2-2, the V gene TRBV5-8; 7 positions agree with TRBD2. V gave up 7 bases and J gave up 9 bases; unmatched junction bases: 24. Germline V CDR1 and CDR2: SGHTS, YDEGEE. The CDR3 totals 18 residues. The CDR3 bases are TGTGCCAGCCCTAATGAGGCCGGGCTAGCGGCTTATAGACGGGAGCTGTTTTTT. Its protein product is CASPNEAGLAAYRRELFF.

To note about this clone: Distinct nucleotide sequences in the sample also encode this CDR3. The chain couples TRBV5-4 to TRBJ1-1; no definite D call. Trimming took off 3 bases at V and 2 bases at J, with 2 bases between the two ends. Germline V lookup: CDR1 SGHNT, CDR2 YYREEE (reference sequence). This CDR3 is 11 amino acids long. In DNA form, the CDR3 reads TGTGCCAGCAGCTCTAACACTGAAGCTTTCTTT. Protein product: CASSSNTEAFF.

The rearrangement uses TRBV27 and TRBJ2-7; D is uncertain. The length of the CDR3 is 16 residues. V was shortened by 6 bases and J by 3 bases, with 21 bases between the two germline ends. Germline V CDR1 and CDR2: MNHEY, SMNVEV (reference sequence). The CDR3 spells CASRQSFIGGDYEQYF. The CDR3 DNA reads as TGTGCCAGCAGACAAAGTTTCATAGGTGGGGACTACGAGCAGTACTTC.

The J gene is TRBJ1-1, the V gene TRBV6-5; D ambiguous. From germline, CDR1 is MNHEY and CDR2 SVGAGI. Trimming removed 7 bases from V and 1 base from J, with 13 bases in between. This CDR3 contains 14 residues. This chain's CDR3 is CASTPTHTNTEAFF. CDR3 sequence (DNA): TGTGCCAGCACCCCGACGCACACGAACACTGAAGCTTTCTTT.

The chain couples TRBV27 to TRBJ1-6; a weak D match, TRBD1 (6 bases). The germline V and J ends were trimmed by 4 bases and 7 bases, with 20 bases remaining between them. Germline values: CDR1 MNHEY, CDR2 SMNVEV (reference sequence). The CDR3 runs to 17 residues. The CDR3 sequence: CASSSGSGARINSPLHF. CDR3 DNA: TGTGCCAGCAGTTCAGGGTCAGGGGCACGTATCAATTCACCCCTCCACTTT.

This rearrangement joins TRBV30 to TRBJ2-3; TRBD1 might be the D (5 bases). With 4 bases removed from V and 0 bases from J, the gap between germline ends came to 11 bases. The CDR3 runs to 14 residues. Germline assignment: CDR1 GTSNPN and CDR2 SVGIG (reference sequence). The CDR3 protein is CAWNRISSTDTQYF. In DNA form, the CDR3 reads TGTGCCTGGAACAGGATATCTAGCACAGATACGCAGTATTTT.

The sample holds many counts of this clone. The chain combines TRBV6-2 or TRBV6-3 with TRBJ2-3, with 8 nucleotides matching TRBD2. J was trimmed by 4 bases and V by 2 bases; bases with no gene match: 8. The CDR3 consists of 16 residues. Germline V lookup: CDR1 MNHEY, CDR2 SVGEGT. DNA for the CDR3: TGTGCCAGCAGTTACAAGGGACTAGGCAGCGCAGATACGCAGTATTTT. This codes for CASSYKGLGSADTQYF.

The chain carries TRBV5-6 and TRBJ1-4, with D hard to call. V dropped 0 bases and J dropped 4 bases, with 13 bases sitting between them. The germline gives CDR1 SGHDT, CDR2 YYEEEE. The length of the CDR3 is 16 residues. The CDR3 DNA reads as TGTGCCAGCAGCTTGGCCCGCGAGGACTATAATGAAAAACTGTTTTTT. Its protein is CASSLAREDYNEKLFF.

The chain has TRBV9 and TRBJ2-7; D not resolved. Germline CDR1 is SGDLS and CDR2 is YYNGEE. The CDR3 runs to 14 residues. V lost 1 base and J 1 base, leaving 9 bases between the germline ends. The CDR3 DNA reads as TGTGCCAGCAGCGTAACGGGCAGTTCCTACGAGCAGTACTTC. Protein sequence: CASSVTGSSYEQYF.

The V gene is TRBV24-1, the J gene TRBJ1-1; 9 bases agree with TRBD1. The CDR3 length is 20 residues. Losses at the gene ends were 1 base for V and 1 base for J; bases not matched to a gene: 15. Germline CDR1 KGHDR, CDR2 SFDVKD. Here the CDR3 reads CATSDLVRDRDLFRNTEAFF. The CDR3 coding sequence is TGTGCCACCAGTGATTTAGTCCGGGACAGGGATCTATTTAGGAACACTGAAGCTTTCTTT.

V gene TRBV5-4 combines with J gene TRBJ1-2, with D unresolved. Trimming left V 0 bases short and J 8 bases short, with 14 bases between. This CDR3 has 14 amino acids. The germline V gene has CDR1 SGHNT and CDR2 YYREEE (reference sequence). CDR3 DNA: TGTGCCAGCAGCTTGGACGGGCGGGTGGGCGGCTACACCTTC. Its protein is CASSLDGRVGGYTF. The complete variable domain, with remaining parts taken from reference TRBV5-4 and TRBJ1-2, reads ETGVTQSPTHLIKTRGQQVTLRCSSQSGHNTVSWYQQALGQGPQFIFQYYREEENGRGNFPPRFSGLQFPNYSSELNVNALELDDSALYLCASSLDGRVGGYTFGSGTRLTVV.

This rearrangement joins TRBV28 to TRBJ2-7, with TRBD2 as a possible D gene (7 bases). This CDR3 spans 17 amino acids. CDR1 is MDHEN and CDR2 is SYDVKM in the germline V gene. The germline V and J ends were trimmed by 6 bases and 0 bases, with 21 bases remaining between them. The CDR3 protein is CASSLTRGALSSYEQYF. The CDR3 DNA reads TGTGCCAGCAGCCTGACCCGGGGGGCCCTCAGCTCCTACGAGCAGTACTTC.

This clone appeared a few times. The chain recombines TRBV7-9 with TRBJ1-2; 8 positions match TRBD1. Germline V gene data show CDR1 as SEHNR and CDR2 as FQNEAQ (reference sequence). This CDR3 has 14 residues. After removal of 3 bases from V and 4 bases from J, the junction contained 4 bases not matched to a gene. CDR3 in DNA: TGTGCCAGCAGCTTCGGTACAGGGGGCTATGGCTACACCTTC. Amino acid sequence: CASSFGTGGYGYTF.

The rearrangement joins TRBV3-1 (or the pseudogene TRBV3-2) to TRBJ1-4; TRBD1 matches at 7 bases. Germline assignment: CDR1 LGHDT and CDR2 YNNKEL (reference sequence). The CDR3 runs 14 residues. Germline trimming cut 4 bases from V and 3 bases from J; bases unmatched to any gene: 2. In nucleotides, the CDR3 is TGTGCCAGCAGCCGCGGGACAGCTAATGAAAAACTGTTTTTT. Protein sequence: CASSRGTANEKLFF.

The rearrangement links TRBV19 to TRBJ2-3, with 7 positions matching TRBD1. Germline values: CDR1 LNHDA, CDR2 SQIVND (reference sequence). This CDR3 region has 14 residues. J was trimmed by 4 bases and V by 3 bases; bases with no gene match: 4. CDR3 DNA: TGTGCCAGTAGTATGTTCCAGGGGGCAGATACGCAGTATTTT. It encodes CASSMFQGADTQYF.

In regard to this clone: The sample contains more than one DNA sequence encoding this CDR3. The chain combines TRBV19 with TRBJ1-5; D is unclear. CDR1 is LNHDA and CDR2 is SQIVND in the germline V gene (reference sequence). The CDR3 has 14 residues. The V gene lost 3 bases and the J gene lost 0 bases, with 6 bases spanning the gap. The CDR3 nucleotides read TGTGCCAGTAGTATTGGGGTTAGCAATCAGCCCCAGCATTTT. As protein: CASSIGVSNQPQHF.

The chain carries TRBV21-1 and TRBJ1-5. TRBV21-1 is an annotated pseudogene. This CDR3 spans 15 amino acids. The CDR3 DNA follows: TGTGCCAGCAGCAAAGGAGGGGGGTGGTACCAGCCCCAGCATTTT. As protein: CASSKGGGWYQPQHF.

The chain recombines TRBV10-3 with TRBJ2-1, with 7 positions matching TRBD2. Trimming at V came to 3 bases and at J to 9 bases, leaving 11 bases not matched to a gene. The CDR3 extends over 15 amino acids. Germline V gene lookup returns CDR1 ENHRY and CDR2 SYGVKD. CDR3 DNA: TGTGCCATCAGTGAAAGGACTAGGGAAGATGGTGAGCAGTTCTTC. Residues: CAISERTREDGEQFF.

This rearrangement joins TRBV6-1 to TRBJ2-2, with TRBD2 as a possible D gene (6 bases). CDR3 length: 13 amino acids. V lost 3 bases, J lost 7 bases, and 9 bases lay in between. Germline lookup yields CDR1 MNHNS and CDR2 SASEGT. The CDR3 DNA is TGTGCCAGCAGTGACGAGGGAGGCGGGGAGCTGTTTTTT. Its protein is CASSDEGGGELFF.

V and J are TRBV5-1 and TRBJ2-3; TRBD1 might be the D (6 bases). The germline V gene has CDR1 SGHRS and CDR2 YFSETQ. V lost 7 bases, J lost 1 base, and 10 bases lay in between. The CDR3 loop spans 13 amino acids. The CDR3: CASSAGGTDTQYF. The CDR3 DNA reads as TGCGCCAGCTCAGCAGGGGGCACAGATACGCAGTATTTT.

V and J are TRBV5-8 and TRBJ2-6; 8 nucleotides agree with TRBD1. The ends lost 7 bases at V and 1 base at J; junction bases unmatched: 10. This CDR3 is built from 17 residues. Germline V gene sequence: CDR1 SGHTS, CDR2 YDEGEE. For the CDR3, the DNA is TGTGCCAGCCCACGGACAGGGAGACGGTCTGGGGCCAACGTCCTGACTTTC. Its translation is CASPRTGRRSGANVLTF.